This TCR beta chain was sequenced in a study of OX40 agonist ivuxolimab in advanced cancers. Produced via immunoSEQ multiplex PCR; TCRdb's table is partial and in-frame only. The sample has fewer than 85,000 clones; around 86% are singletons. The germline gives CDR1 SGHRS, CDR2 YFSETQ. Losses at the gene ends were 4 bases for V and 2 bases for J; bases not matched to a gene: 5. The CDR3 totals 15 residues. J is TRBJ2-7 and V is TRBV5-1, with 11 nucleotides matching TRBD1. This sample comprised CD4+ or CD8+ T cells sorted from blood, obtained in a trial of the OX40 agonist ivuxolimab. The receptor comes from an adult with an advanced solid tumor such as melanoma, head and neck, liver or kidney cancer. The CDR3 here is CASSPGQGGAYEQYF. The DNA for the CDR3 is TGCGCCAGCAGCCCGGGACAGGGGGGGGCCTACGAGCAGTACTTC.